The rows below give T cell receptor beta chains drawn from one sample of a study of blood T cells in healthy people across ages. From the 5' RACE reads, TCRdb called clonotypes with MiXCR, one entry per CDR3 protein. The repertoire holds about 1,500,000 distinct CDR3 sequences, approximately 38% seen once, with around 8% in the top ten. The sample taken for sequencing was blood. These TCRs come from a woman between 18 and 29 years old in good health. CDR3s include the opening cysteine and the closing phenylalanine or tryptophan. The D gene is left open where the match is weak. Rows give clone size only sometimes, using once, few, many, or a class for an expanded clone.

TRBV5-1	TRBD2	-	TRBJ2-3	CASSLGTSASTDTQYF	TGCGCCAGCAGCTTGGGGACTAGCGCTAGCACAGATACGCAGTATTTT
TRBV29-1	-	-	TRBJ1-1	CSVVNRLSPNTEAFF	TGCAGCGTTGTAAACAGGCTGTCCCCGAACACTGAAGCTTTCTTT
TRBV28	-	many	TRBJ1-2	CASSRGPNYGYTF	TGTGCCAGCAGCCGAGGTCCGAACTATGGCTACACCTTC
TRBV20-1	TRBD2	few	TRBJ2-1	CSARHLAGGPNEQFF	TGCAGTGCTAGGCATCTAGCGGGGGGACCTAATGAGCAGTTCTTC
TRBV20-1	TRBD1	few	TRBJ2-5	CSAYTGAETQYF	TGCAGTGCCTACACAGGGGCAGAGACCCAGTACTTC
TRBV20-1	TRBD2	-	TRBJ2-3	CSTNSGTSTDTQYF	TGCAGTACCAACAGCGGGACTAGCACAGATACGCAGTATTTT
TRBV29-1	TRBD2	-	TRBJ2-7	CSVTSGYNEQYF	TGCAGCGTTACTAGCGGCTACAATGAGCAGTACTTC
TRBV14	-	few	TRBJ1-1	CASSHVKEAFF	TGTGCCAGCAGCCACGTGAAAGAAGCTTTCTTT
TRBV28	TRBD1	few	TRBJ2-7	CASSLGGQGSHEQYF	TGTGCCAGCAGTTTGGGGGGACAGGGTTCCCACGAGCAGTACTTC
TRBV27	-	few	TRBJ2-1	CASSQTRYEQFF	TGTGCCAGCAGCCAGACTAGATATGAGCAGTTCTTC
TRBV12-5	-	few	TRBJ2-1	CASGPPDTPEYNEQFF	TGTGCTAGTGGTCCCCCCGACACCCCTGAATACAATGAGCAGTTCTTC
TRBV20-1	-	few	TRBJ2-3	CSARVRQAGPTDTQYF	TGCAGTGCTAGAGTCCGACAGGCAGGTCCGACAGATACGCAGTATTTT
TRBV3-1	TRBD2	few	TRBJ2-3	CASSPPSGVTDTQYF	TGTGCCAGCAGCCCGCCTAGCGGGGTCACAGATACGCAGTATTTT
TRBV20-1	-	-	TRBJ2-7	CSARDPRTQYEQYF	TGCAGTGCTAGAGATCCGAGGACCCAGTACGAGCAGTACTTC
TRBV7-9	-	once	TRBJ2-7	CASSLAEGGDEQYF	TGTGCCAGCAGCTTAGCGGAGGGGGGCGACGAGCAGTACTTC
TRBV6-2/TRBV6-3	-	-	TRBJ2-7	CASSPAIGGELEQYF	TGTGCCAGCAGCCCCGCGATCGGGGGCGAGCTCGAGCAGTACTTC
TRBV29-1	TRBD1	-	TRBJ1-1	CTGRDSNTEAFF	TGCACCGGAAGGGACAGCAACACTGAAGCTTTCTTT
TRBV6-2/TRBV6-3	TRBD2	-	TRBJ2-2	CASSYGPPGVSGRDVAGETGELFF	TGTGCCAGCAGTTACGGCCCACCTGGGGTTAGTGGACGGGACGTAGCGGGAGAAACCGGGGAGCTGTTTTTT
TRBV6-5	-	-	TRBJ1-1	CASSYLGSETEAFF	TGTGCCAGCAGTTACTTGGGGAGCGAGACTGAAGCTTTCTTT
TRBV10-3	-	few	TRBJ2-7	CAISAGDSGYEQYF	TGTGCCATCAGCGCTGGGGATAGCGGCTACGAGCAGTACTTC
TRBV5-5	TRBD1	-	TRBJ2-3	CASSFYIIRQGGSDTQYF	TGTGCCAGCAGCTTTTATATTATAAGACAGGGGGGGTCAGATACGCAGTATTTT
TRBV20-1	-	-	TRBJ2-1	CSARGTSKQFF	TGCAGTGCCCGCGGGACGTCCAAGCAGTTCTTC
TRBV3-1	-	few	TRBJ2-7	CASSQGMGAYEQYF	TGTGCCAGCAGCCAGGGAATGGGGGCGTACGAGCAGTACTTC
TRBV12-3/TRBV12-4	-	few	TRBJ1-2	CASTGAGLYGYTF	TGTGCCAGCACCGGGGCGGGCCTCTATGGCTACACCTTC
TRBV7-2	-	-	TRBJ2-1	CASSFYGGYNEQFF	TGTGCCAGCAGCTTTTACGGCGGTTACAATGAGCAGTTCTTC
TRBV6-6	-	-	TRBJ2-5	CASSYRQGRGETQYF	TGTGCCAGCAGTTACCGGCAGGGAAGGGGGGAGACCCAGTACTTC
TRBV7-8	-	-	TRBJ1-1	CASSLERDGTEAFF	TGTGCCAGCAGCTTAGAGAGGGACGGAACTGAAGCTTTCTTT
TRBV7-9	-	-	TRBJ1-4	CASTSGTIEKLFF	TGTGCCAGCACCTCCGGGACGATTGAAAAACTGTTTTTT
TRBV4-2	TRBD2	-	TRBJ2-3	CASSLSNGGGPTDTQYF	TGTGCCAGCAGCCTTAGCAACGGGGGGGGGCCCACAGATACGCAGTATTTT
TRBV2	-	few	TRBJ1-2	CASRRGPPYTF	TGTGCCAGCAGAAGGGGTCCTCCATACACCTTC
TRBV12-3/TRBV12-4	-	few	TRBJ1-6	CASRIKQGNNSPLHF	TGTGCCAGCAGGATAAAACAGGGAAATAATTCACCCCTCCACTTT
TRBV19	-	-	TRBJ2-1	CASSISYGVNEQFF	TGTGCCAGTAGTATTAGCTATGGCGTCAATGAGCAGTTCTTC
TRBV3-1	TRBD2	-	TRBJ2-7	CASQAPSGSYEQYF	TGTGCCAGCCAAGCCCCCAGCGGGAGCTACGAGCAGTACTTC
TRBV7-9	TRBD1	-	TRBJ1-2	CASSFIQAGGHGYTF	TGTGCCAGCAGCTTTATTCAGGCAGGGGGACATGGCTACACCTTC
TRBV12-3/TRBV12-4	-	few	TRBJ1-1	CASKRPYTEAFF	TGTGCCAGCAAGAGGCCTTACACTGAAGCTTTCTTT
TRBV6-6	-	few	TRBJ1-2	CASSSGGMNYGYTF	TGTGCCAGCAGTTCGGGGGGGATGAACTATGGCTACACCTTC
TRBV5-1	-	-	TRBJ2-7	CASSLGGTTSSYEQYF	TGCGCCAGCAGCTTGGGTGGGACCACAAGCTCCTACGAGCAGTACTTC
TRBV7-9	-	few	TRBJ2-3	CASSPYPQGPTDTQYF	TGTGCCAGCAGCCCCTACCCACAGGGACCCACAGATACGCAGTATTTT
TRBV3-1	-	once	TRBJ2-1	CASSQDWEGSYNEQFF	TGTGCCAGCAGCCAAGATTGGGAAGGGTCCTACAATGAGCAGTTCTTC
TRBV20-1	TRBD2	few	TRBJ2-1	CSATPASGGDNEQFF	TGCAGTGCCACCCCCGCTAGCGGAGGGGACAATGAGCAGTTCTTC
TRBV3-1	-	-	TRBJ1-4	CASSQGGGAATNEKLFF	TGTGCCAGCAGCCAAGGTGGGGGGGCCGCAACTAATGAAAAACTGTTTTTT
TRBV5-1	-	-	TRBJ2-7	CASSLARATQRVGEFYEQYF	TGCGCCAGCAGCTTGGCGAGGGCAACCCAGCGGGTGGGGGAGTTCTACGAGCAGTACTTC
TRBV5-1	-	-	TRBJ1-6	CASSRPQDSPIDSPLHF	TGCGCCAGCAGCCGACCTCAGGACAGTCCGATTGATTCACCCCTCCACTTT
TRBV11-2	-	few	TRBJ2-7	CASSWGLVYEQYF	TGTGCCAGCAGCTGGGGACTCGTCTACGAGCAGTACTTC
TRBV6-1	TRBD2	-	TRBJ2-1	CASSDEVAGAPLEQFF	TGTGCCAGCAGTGATGAAGTAGCGGGAGCTCCTTTGGAGCAGTTCTTC
TRBV4-1	-	many	TRBJ2-7	CASSQGIAQYF	TGCGCCAGCAGCCAAGGAATCGCGCAGTACTTC
TRBV9	-	-	TRBJ2-1	CASSVAGRGPFNEQFF	TGTGCCAGCAGCGTAGCGGGGCGGGGGCCTTTCAATGAGCAGTTCTTC
TRBV20-1	TRBD1	-	TRBJ1-6	CSPTGQPNSPLHF	TGCAGCCCAACGGGACAGCCAAATTCACCCCTCCACTTT
TRBV7-2	-	few	TRBJ2-7	CASSIGHPYEQYF	TGTGCCAGCAGCATTGGGCATCCCTACGAGCAGTACTTC
TRBV12-3/TRBV12-4	-	-	TRBJ2-3	CASRTGEVGDTQYF	TGTGCCAGCAGGACGGGAGAGGTGGGAGATACGCAGTATTTT
TRBV20-1	-	few	TRBJ2-5	CSATPQETQYF	TGCAGTGCTACCCCCCAAGAGACCCAGTACTTC
TRBV27	-	-	TRBJ1-1	CASSVSWTAEAFF	TGTGCCAGCAGTGTATCGTGGACAGCAGAAGCTTTCTTT
TRBV4-2	-	few	TRBJ1-4	CASSPLEGSNEKLFF	TGTGCCAGCAGCCCTCTGGAGGGATCTAATGAAAAACTGTTTTTT
TRBV20-1	-	-	TRBJ2-1	CSASRGGIVNEQFF	TGCAGTGCTAGTAGGGGCGGGATTGTCAATGAGCAGTTCTTC